This T cell receptor (beta chain) originates from a study of beta chain features in type 1 diabetes. Expressed TCRB transcripts were sequenced because the entire RNA isolate underwent reverse transcription. TCRdb's table, derived via immunoSEQ multiplex PCR, lists solely in-frame clones and lacks some. The data contain about 400,000 clones, around 12% of them singletons. There are a few counts of this clone. The identical CDR3 is also encoded by other nucleotide sequences in the sample. Germline CDR1 and CDR2: MDHEN and SYDVKM. This CDR3 region has 14 residues. V lost 4 bases, J lost 1 base, and 2 bases stayed unmatched.

The origin of this receptor is a man aged 18 to 35 in good health. The sequencing input was naive CD4+ T cells from blood. The chain combines TRBV28 with TRBJ1-1, with 8 bases that match TRBD1. In DNA form, the CDR3 reads TGTGCCAGCAGTTCCGGACAGGGGAACACTGAAGCTTTCTTT. Translation gives CASSSGQGNTEAFF.